This T cell receptor beta chain was obtained from a study of cytomegalovirus exposure and HLA in healthy donors. Across the study: A data release that came early held approximately 85 million unique TCRs from HLA-typed donors. Study outcomes and limitations: Both high specificity and high sensitivity reportedly marked the classifier's diagnosis of cytomegalovirus status. A later analysis found common viral pathogens apparently linked to several of the most significant clusters.

This clone was counted only a few times. Its matching antigen is unknown. Amplification used 60 Vbeta primers and 13 Jbeta primers. Only in-frame clones appear in the TCRdb table, and some are missing; sequencing was by immunoSEQ multiplex PCR. The profile shows 150,000 to 200,000 clones, around 80% of them singletons. Sequencing was carried out using PBMCs. This sequence originates from a woman aged 45-60 years in good health and CMV-seronegative.

CDR3 bases: TGTGCCAGCAGCTACCTCACAGATACGCAGTATTTT. Its protein product is CASSYLTDTQYF. This sequence joins TRBV6-6 and TRBJ2-3; D unclear. CDR1 and CDR2 from the germline V gene are MNHNY and SVGAGI (reference sequence). V lost 6 bases and J lost 2, with 6 bases in between. The CDR3 runs to 12 residues.